Only one count was recorded for the clone carrying this T cell receptor (beta chain). The record originates from a study of blood T cell repertoires in COVID-19. Some clones are missing from TCRdb's copy, which holds only in-frame ones; the method was immunoSEQ multiplex PCR. The table includes approximately 480,000 clones, roughly 87% detected once. Residents of under 25 US areas, aged roughly 18 to 95 years, made up the participants. Self-reported history from a screening survey and questionnaire set each donor's cohort. The CDR3 runs 12 residues. Trimming removed 8 bases at V and 6 bases at J, with 13 bases between.

The chain joins TRBV12-3 or TRBV12-4 to TRBJ2-5, with D unresolved. The receptor was derived from a woman aged 18-30 years who had recovered from COVID-19. Material for sequencing was PBMCs or T cells enriched from blood (not recorded which). The chain's CDR3 is CASSPGPQTQYF. The DNA for the CDR3 is TGTGCCAGCTCCCCCGGTCCCCAGACCCAGTACTTC.